This T cell receptor (beta chain) was sequenced for a study of CD8 T cells in Susac syndrome. CDR1 is SGHTA and CDR2 is FQGNSA in the germline V gene. The CDR3 consists of 16 residues. Deletions cut 5 bases from V and 10 bases from J, with 24 bases between. RNA, at about 0.5 to 1 ug, was reverse transcribed with random hexamers. By means of immunoSEQ multiplex PCR, TCR beta CDR3 spanning 54 Vbeta and 13 Jbeta underwent amplification. TCRdb reanalysed the immunoSEQ multiplex PCR reads using MiXCR and keeps one entry per CDR3 protein. Of 150,000 to 200,000 distinct CDR3 sequences listed, over 85% are singletons.

Source material: CD4+ T cells from PBMCs. The chain combines TRBV7-2 with TRBJ2-1; D may match TRBD1 or TRBD2 (5 bases each). This TCR was recovered from a human donor in good health. CDR3 in amino acids: CASSLGSGTPGREQFF. In nucleotides, the CDR3 is TGTGCCAGCAGCCTCGGTTCCGGGACCCCCGGTCGGGAGCAGTTCTTC.